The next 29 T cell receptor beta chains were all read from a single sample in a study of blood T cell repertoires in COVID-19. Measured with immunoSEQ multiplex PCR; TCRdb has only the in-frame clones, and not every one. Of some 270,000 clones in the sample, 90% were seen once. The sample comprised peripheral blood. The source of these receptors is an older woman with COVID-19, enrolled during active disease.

CDR3 DNA: TGTGCCAGCAGGCTAGCGGGGGGGCCCTACAATGAGCAGTTCTTC. Amino acid sequence: CASRLAGGPYNEQFF. This chain uses TRBV6-5 with TRBJ2-1, with 12 bases fitting TRBD2. J lost 2 bases, V lost 6 bases, and 2 bases had no gene match. The germline CDR1 and CDR2 sequences are MNHEY and SVGAGI. CDR3 size: 15 residues.

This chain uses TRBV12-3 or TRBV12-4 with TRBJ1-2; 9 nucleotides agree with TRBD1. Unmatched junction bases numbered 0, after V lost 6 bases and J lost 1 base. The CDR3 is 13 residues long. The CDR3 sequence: CASRGQGNYGYTF. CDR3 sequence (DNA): TGTGCCAGCAGGGGACAGGGTAACTATGGCTACACCTTC.

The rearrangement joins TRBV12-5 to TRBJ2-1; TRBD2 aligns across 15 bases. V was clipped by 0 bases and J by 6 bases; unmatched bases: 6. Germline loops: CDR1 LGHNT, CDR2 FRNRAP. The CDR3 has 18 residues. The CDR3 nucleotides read TGTGCTAGTGGTTTGGTATTGGGGGGACTAGCGGGAGGCAATGAGCAGTTCTTC. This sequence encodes CASGLVLGGLAGGNEQFF.

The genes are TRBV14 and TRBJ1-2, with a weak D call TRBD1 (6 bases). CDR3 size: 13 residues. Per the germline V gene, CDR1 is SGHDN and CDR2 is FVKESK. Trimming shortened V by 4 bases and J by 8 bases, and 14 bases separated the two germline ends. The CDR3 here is CASSLGPRGGYTF. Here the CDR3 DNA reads TGTGCCAGCAGCCTCGGCCCCAGGGGCGGCTACACCTTC.

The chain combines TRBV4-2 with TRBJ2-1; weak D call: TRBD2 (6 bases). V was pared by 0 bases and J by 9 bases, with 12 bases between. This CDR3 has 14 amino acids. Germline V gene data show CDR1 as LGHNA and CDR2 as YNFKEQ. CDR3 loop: CASSQERRGGEQFF. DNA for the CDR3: TGTGCCAGCAGCCAAGAGCGCCGGGGAGGTGAGCAGTTCTTC.

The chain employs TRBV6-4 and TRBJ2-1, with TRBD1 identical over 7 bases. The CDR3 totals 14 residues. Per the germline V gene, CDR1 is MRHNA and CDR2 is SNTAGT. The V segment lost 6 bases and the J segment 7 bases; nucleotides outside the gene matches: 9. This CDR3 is CASSVDRVGNEQFF. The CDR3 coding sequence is TGTGCCAGCAGCGTTGACAGGGTAGGAAATGAGCAGTTCTTC.

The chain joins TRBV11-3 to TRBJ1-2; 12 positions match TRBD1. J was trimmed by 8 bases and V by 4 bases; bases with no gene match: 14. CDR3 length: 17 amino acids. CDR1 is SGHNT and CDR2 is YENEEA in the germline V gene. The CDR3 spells CASSSGTGGDLPKGYTF. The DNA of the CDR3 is TGTGCCAGCAGCTCGGGGACAGGGGGCGATCTCCCGAAAGGCTACACCTTC.

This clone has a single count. The CDR3 DNA follows: TGTGCCAGCAGTAAACTCGGACAGGGTAGAGGCTACACCTTC. Amino acid sequence: CASSKLGQGRGYTF. This chain links TRBV6-5 with TRBJ1-2, with 8 bases fitting TRBD1. The germline V gene has CDR1 MNHEY and CDR2 SVGAGI. Trimming took 5 bases from V and 8 from J; bases not matched to a gene: 10. This CDR3 has 14 amino acids.

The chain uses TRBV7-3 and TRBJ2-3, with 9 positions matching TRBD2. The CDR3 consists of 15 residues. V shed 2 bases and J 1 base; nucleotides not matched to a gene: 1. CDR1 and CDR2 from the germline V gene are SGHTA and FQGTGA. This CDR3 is CASSLGGGGTDTQYF. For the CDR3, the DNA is TGTGCCAGCAGCTTAGGCGGGGGGGGCACAGATACGCAGTATTTT.

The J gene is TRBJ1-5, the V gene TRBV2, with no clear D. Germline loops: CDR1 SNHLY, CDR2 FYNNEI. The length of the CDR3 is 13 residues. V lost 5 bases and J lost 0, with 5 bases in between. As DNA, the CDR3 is TGTGCCAGCAGTAGTAGTAGCAATCAGCCCCAGCATTTT. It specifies CASSSSSNQPQHF.

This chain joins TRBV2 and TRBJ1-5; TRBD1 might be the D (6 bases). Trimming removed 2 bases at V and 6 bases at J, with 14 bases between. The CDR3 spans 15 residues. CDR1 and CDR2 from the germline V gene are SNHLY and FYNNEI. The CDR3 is CASSESGQQTQPQHF. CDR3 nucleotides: TGTGCCAGCAGTGAATCCGGACAGCAGACTCAGCCCCAGCATTTT. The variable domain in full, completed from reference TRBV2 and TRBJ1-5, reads EPEVTQTPSHQVTQMGQEVILRCVPISNHLYFYWYRQILGQKVEFLVSFYNNEISEKSEIFDDQFSVERPDGSNFTLKIRSTKLEDSAMYFCASSESGQQTQPQHFGDGTRLSIL.

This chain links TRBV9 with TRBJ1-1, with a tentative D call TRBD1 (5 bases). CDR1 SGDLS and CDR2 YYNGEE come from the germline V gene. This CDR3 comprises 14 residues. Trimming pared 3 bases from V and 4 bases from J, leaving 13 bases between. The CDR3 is CASSELRVPTEAFF. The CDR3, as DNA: TGTGCCAGCAGCGAGCTCAGGGTTCCCACTGAAGCTTTCTTT.

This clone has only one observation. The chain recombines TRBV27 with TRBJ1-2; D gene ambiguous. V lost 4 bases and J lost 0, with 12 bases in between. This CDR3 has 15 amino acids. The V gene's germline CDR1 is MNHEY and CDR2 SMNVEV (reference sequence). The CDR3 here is CASSSYRETNYGYTF. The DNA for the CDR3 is TGTGCCAGCAGTTCCTATCGTGAGACTAACTATGGCTACACCTTC.

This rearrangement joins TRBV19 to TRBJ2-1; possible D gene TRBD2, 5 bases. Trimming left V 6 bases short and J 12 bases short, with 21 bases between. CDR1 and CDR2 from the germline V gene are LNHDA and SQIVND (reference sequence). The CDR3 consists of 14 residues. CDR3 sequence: CASSEGYNPPWQFF. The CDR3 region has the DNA TGTGCCAGTAGCGAGGGCTACAACCCCCCATGGCAGTTCTTC.

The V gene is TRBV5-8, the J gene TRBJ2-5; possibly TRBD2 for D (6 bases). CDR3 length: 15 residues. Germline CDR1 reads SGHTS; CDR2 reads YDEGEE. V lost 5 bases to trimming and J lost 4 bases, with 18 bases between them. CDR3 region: CASSYSGAGRETQYF. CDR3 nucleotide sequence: TGTGCCAGCAGTTATTCCGGCGCGGGGCGAGAGACCCAGTACTTC.

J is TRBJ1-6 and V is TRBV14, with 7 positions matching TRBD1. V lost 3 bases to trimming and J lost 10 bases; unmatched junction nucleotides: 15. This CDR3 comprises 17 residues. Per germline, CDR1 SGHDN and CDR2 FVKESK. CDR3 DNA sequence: TGTGCCAGCAGCCATCAAGGGAACTACAGGGGAGGATCACCCCTCCACTTT. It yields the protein CASSHQGNYRGGSPLHF.

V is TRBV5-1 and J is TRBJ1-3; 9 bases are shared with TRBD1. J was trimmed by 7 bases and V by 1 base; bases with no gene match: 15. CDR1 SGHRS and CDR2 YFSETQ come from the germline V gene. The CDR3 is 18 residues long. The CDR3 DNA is TGCGCCAGCAGCTTGTTATTTACCGGGACAGGGACCAGGAACACCATATATTTT. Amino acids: CASSLLFTGTGTRNTIYF.

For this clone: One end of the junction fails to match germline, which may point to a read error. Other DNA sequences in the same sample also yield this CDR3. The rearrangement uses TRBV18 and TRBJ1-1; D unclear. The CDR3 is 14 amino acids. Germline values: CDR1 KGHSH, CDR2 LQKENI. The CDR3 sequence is CASSPTTVNTEAFF. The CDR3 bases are TGTGCCAGCTCCCCAACAACCGTGAATACTGAAGCTTTCTTT.

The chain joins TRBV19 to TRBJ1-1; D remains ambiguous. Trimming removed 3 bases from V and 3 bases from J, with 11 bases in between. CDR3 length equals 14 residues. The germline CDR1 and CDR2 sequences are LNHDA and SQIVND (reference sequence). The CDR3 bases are TGTGCCAGTAGTATCGCTCCAGAGGACACTGAAGCTTTCTTT. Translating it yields CASSIAPEDTEAFF. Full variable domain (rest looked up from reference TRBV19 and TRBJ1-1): DGGITQSPKYLFRKEGQNVTLSCEQNLNHDAMYWYRQDPGQGLRLIYYSQIVNDFQKGDIAEGYSVSREKKESFPLTVTSAQKNPTAFYLCASSIAPEDTEAFFGQGTRLTVV.

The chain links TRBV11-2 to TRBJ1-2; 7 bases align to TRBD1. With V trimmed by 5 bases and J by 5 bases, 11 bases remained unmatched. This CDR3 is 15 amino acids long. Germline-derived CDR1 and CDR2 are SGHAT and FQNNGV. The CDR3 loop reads CASSRTTGSGYGYTF. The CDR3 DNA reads TGTGCCAGCAGCCGTACGACAGGGTCCGGGTATGGCTACACCTTC.

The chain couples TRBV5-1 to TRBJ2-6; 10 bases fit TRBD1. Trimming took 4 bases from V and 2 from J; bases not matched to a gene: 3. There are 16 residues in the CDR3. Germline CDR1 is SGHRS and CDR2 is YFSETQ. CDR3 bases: TGCGCCAGCAGCGCCGGACAGGGGGCTGGGGCCAACGTCCTGACTTTC. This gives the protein CASSAGQGAGANVLTF.

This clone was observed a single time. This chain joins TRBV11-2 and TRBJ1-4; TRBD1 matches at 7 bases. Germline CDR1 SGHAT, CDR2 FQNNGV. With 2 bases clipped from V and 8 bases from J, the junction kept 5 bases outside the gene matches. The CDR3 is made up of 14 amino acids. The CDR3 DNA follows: TGTGCCAGCAGCTTATCGACAGGGACAGAAAAACTGTTTTTT. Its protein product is CASSLSTGTEKLFF.

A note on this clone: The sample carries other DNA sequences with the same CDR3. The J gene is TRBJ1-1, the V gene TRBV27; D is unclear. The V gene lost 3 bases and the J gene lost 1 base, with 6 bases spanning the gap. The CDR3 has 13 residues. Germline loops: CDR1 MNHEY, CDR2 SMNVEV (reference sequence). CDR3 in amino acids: CASSLNRNTEAFF. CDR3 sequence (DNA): TGTGCCAGCAGTTTGAACAGGAACACTGAAGCTTTCTTT.

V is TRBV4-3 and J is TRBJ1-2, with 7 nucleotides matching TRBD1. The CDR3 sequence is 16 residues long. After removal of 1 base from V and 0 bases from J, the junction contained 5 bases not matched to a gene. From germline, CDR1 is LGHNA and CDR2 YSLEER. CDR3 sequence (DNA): TGCGCCAGCAGCCAAGTCACAGGGGTTCCTAACTATGGCTACACCTTC. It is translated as CASSQVTGVPNYGYTF.

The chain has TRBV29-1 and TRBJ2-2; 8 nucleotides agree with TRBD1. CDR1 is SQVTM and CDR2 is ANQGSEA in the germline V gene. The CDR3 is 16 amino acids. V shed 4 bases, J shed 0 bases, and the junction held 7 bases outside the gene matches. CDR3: CSVVQGVLANTGELFF. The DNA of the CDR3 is TGCAGCGTTGTACAGGGGGTATTGGCGAACACCGGGGAGCTGTTTTTT.

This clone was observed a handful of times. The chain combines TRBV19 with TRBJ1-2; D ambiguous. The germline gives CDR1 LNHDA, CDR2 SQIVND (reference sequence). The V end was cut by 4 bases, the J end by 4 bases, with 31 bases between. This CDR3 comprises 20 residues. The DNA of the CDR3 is TGTGCCAGTAGTAACCCTTCCGGGTCCACAACTTCAGTAATTCGCTATGGCTACACCTTC. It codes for CASSNPSGSTTSVIRYGYTF.

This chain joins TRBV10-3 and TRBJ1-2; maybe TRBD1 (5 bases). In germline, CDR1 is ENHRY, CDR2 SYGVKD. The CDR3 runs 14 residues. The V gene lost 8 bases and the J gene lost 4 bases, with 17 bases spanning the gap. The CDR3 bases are TGTGCCATCGGCGGGGCCGAGGGAAGCTATGGCTACACCTTC. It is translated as CAIGGAEGSYGYTF.

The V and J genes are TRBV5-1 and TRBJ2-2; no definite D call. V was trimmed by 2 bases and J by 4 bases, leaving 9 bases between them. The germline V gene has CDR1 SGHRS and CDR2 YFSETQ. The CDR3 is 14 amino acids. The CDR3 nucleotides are TGCGCCAGCAGCTTTAGAGAGGCCACCGGGGAGCTGTTTTTT. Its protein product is CASSFREATGELFF.

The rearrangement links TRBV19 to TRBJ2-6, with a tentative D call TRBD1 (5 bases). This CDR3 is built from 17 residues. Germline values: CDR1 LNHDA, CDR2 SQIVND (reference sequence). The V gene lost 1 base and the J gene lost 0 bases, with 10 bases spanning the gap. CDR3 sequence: CASSIADRTSGANVLTF. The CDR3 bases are TGTGCCAGTAGTATAGCCGACAGAACCTCTGGGGCCAACGTCCTGACTTTC.